One sample yielded the 14 T cell receptor beta chains listed below, sequenced in a study of early T cells in non-severe SARS-CoV-2 infection. In TCRdb, the 5' RACE reads were re-called with MiXCR into one record per CDR3 protein. The sample yields 50,000 to 60,000 distinct CDR3 sequences, about 7.7% seen once. The sequenced sample was whole blood. The receptors shown here come from an adult who was a healthcare worker with PCR-confirmed SARS-CoV-2 infection or an uninfected control (not recorded which).

At least ten counts were recorded for this clonotype. Because it lacks the conserved phenylalanine or tryptophan at the end, this CDR3 is likely a read error. It is unclear where the CDR3 begins or ends on the DNA, so no DNA is shown, and the CDR3 is as TCRdb lists it. V gene TRBV3-1 combines with J gene TRBJ2-7. A total of 8 residues make up the CDR3, ends included. The V gene's germline CDR1 is LGHDT and CDR2 YNNKEL (reference sequence). The CDR3 is CASSLKAC.

In its sample, this clonotype was seen a few times. The rearrangement uses TRBV28 and TRBJ2-2; 8 bases map to TRBD1. With V trimmed by 3 bases and J by 6 bases, 9 bases remained unmatched. Germline values: CDR1 MDHEN, CDR2 SYDVKM. CDR3 size: 16 residues. In DNA form, the CDR3 reads TGTGCCAGCAGTTTCCCGACAGGGGTGGGCCCCGGGGAGCTGTTTTTT. This codes for CASSFPTGVGPGELFF. Variable domain in full (rest from reference TRBV28 and TRBJ2-2): DVKVTQSSRYLVKRTGEKVFLECVQDMDHENMFWYRQDPGLGLRLIYFSYDVKMKEKGDIPEGYSVSREKKERFSLILESASTNQTSMYLCASSFPTGVGPGELFFGEGSRLTVL.

The chain employs TRBV21-1 and TRBJ2-7; whether TRBD1, the table's D call, matches the DNA was not checked. TRBV21-1 is annotated as a pseudogene. This CDR3 has 16 residues. The CDR3 loop reads CASSKEGTATKYEQYF. The DNA of the CDR3 is TGTGCCAGCAGCAAAGAAGGGACAGCCACGAAATACGAGCAGTACTTC.

In its sample, this clonotype was seen many times. This chain connects TRBV11-2 to TRBJ2-1, with TRBD2 matching over 12 bases. The ends lost 4 bases at V and 7 bases at J; junction bases unmatched: 8. The CDR3 sequence is 16 residues long. From germline, CDR1 is SGHAT and CDR2 FQNNGV. CDR3 region: CASSSQTSGRGNEQFF. The CDR3 DNA reads TGTGCCAGCAGCTCGCAGACTAGCGGGAGAGGGAATGAGCAGTTCTTC.

This clonotype was seen only a few times. This chain uses TRBV7-2 with TRBJ2-1; D unresolved. The CDR3 totals 16 residues. V was cut by 3 bases and J by 6 bases, with 18 bases left in between. Germline V CDR1 and CDR2: SGHTA, FQGNSA. The CDR3 DNA reads as TGTGCCAGCAGCTTCCTTCAGGCAGGCCTCCCCAATGAGCAGTTCTTC. Translation: CASSFLQAGLPNEQFF.

This clonotype is labeled large. An end of the junction does not agree with germline; a read error may underlie this. The V and J genes are TRBV6-2 or TRBV6-3 and TRBJ2-1, with D possibly TRBD1 on 6 matching bases. The CDR3 has 11 residues. Germline values: CDR1 MNHEY, CDR2 SVGEGT. CDR3 in DNA: TGTGCCAGCAGCCTCGACAGGAATAAGATCTTC. It translates to CASSLDRNKIF.

Many counts were recorded for this clonotype. This chain connects TRBV7-9 to TRBJ1-2; D call uncertain. This CDR3 is built from 13 residues. Trimming took 4 bases from V and 8 from J, leaving 14 bases between them. CDR1 SEHNR and CDR2 FQNEAQ come from the germline V gene (reference sequence). CDR3: CASSSSIGSGYTF. Here the CDR3 DNA reads TGTGCCAGCAGCTCCAGCATTGGAAGCGGCTACACCTTC.

This clonotype was seen a few times. The gene calls are TRBV18 and TRBJ2-1; D is ambiguous. CDR1 is KGHSH, CDR2 LQKENI, per germline. V dropped 4 bases and J dropped 5 bases, with 15 bases sitting between them. The CDR3 extends over 15 amino acids. The CDR3, as DNA: TGTGCCAGCTCACAGTTAAGGGTTGGCGACAATGAGCAGTTCTTC. Protein sequence: CASSQLRVGDNEQFF.

The table lists this clonotype with a few counts. The chain has TRBV20-1 and TRBJ2-7; TRBD2 matches 11 bases. Per germline, CDR1 DFQATT and CDR2 SNEGSKA (reference sequence). The CDR3 is 15 residues long. With 0 bases clipped from V and 4 bases from J, the junction kept 5 bases outside the gene matches. The CDR3 region has the DNA TGCAGTGCTAGAGATGAGGGACTAGCGGTGTACGAGCAGTACTTC. Its translation is CSARDEGLAVYEQYF.

This clonotype was counted at least ten times. The chain uses TRBV7-2 and TRBJ2-5; 8 nucleotides line up with TRBD2. Germline lookup yields CDR1 SGHTA and CDR2 FQGNSA. V dropped 5 bases and J dropped 6; count of bases not matched to a gene: 11. This CDR3 region has 15 residues. This chain's CDR3 is CASSLLAAGRKTQYF. The CDR3 DNA reads as TGTGCCAGCAGCCTACTAGCGGCGGGGAGGAAGACCCAGTACTTC.

This clonotype was recorded at least ten times. This sequence joins TRBV2 and TRBJ2-7; D may be TRBD2 (5 bases). The CDR3 is made up of 12 amino acids. V dropped 6 bases and J dropped 2 bases, with 8 bases sitting between them. Germline CDR1 and CDR2: SNHLY and FYNNEI. CDR3 sequence: CASRWETYEQYF. In DNA, the CDR3 is TGTGCCAGCAGGTGGGAGACCTACGAGCAGTACTTC. The whole variable domain, remainder taken from reference TRBV2 and TRBJ2-7, is EPEVTQTPSHQVTQMGQEVILRCVPISNHLYFYWYRQILGQKVEFLVSFYNNEISEKSEIFDDQFSVERPDGSNFTLKIRSTKLEDSAMYFCASRWETYEQYFGPGTRLTVT.

This clonotype has only a few counts. This chain links TRBV24-1 with TRBJ2-5, with a possible D match to TRBD2 (5 bases). The CDR3 is 15 amino acids. Germline V lookup: CDR1 KGHDR, CDR2 SFDVKD. The ends were cut back, 2 bases at V and 2 bases at J, with 11 bases in the middle. CDR3 DNA sequence: TGTGCCACCAGTGATTCCCGAGGGAGACAAGAGACCCAGTACTTC. Its translation: CATSDSRGRQETQYF.

This clonotype came up a few times. V gene TRBV6-6 combines with J gene TRBJ2-3; D ambiguous. V was pared by 2 bases and J by 0 bases, with 12 bases between. The CDR3 has 16 residues. The germline CDR1 and CDR2 sequences are MNHNY and SVGAGI (reference sequence). The CDR3 loop reads CASSYVDLYSTDTQYF. CDR3 in DNA: TGTGCCAGCAGTTACGTCGACCTCTATAGCACAGATACGCAGTATTTT.

There are a few counts of this clonotype. V usage is TRBV28 and J usage is TRBJ2-2, with D unresolved. The V gene's germline CDR1 is MDHEN and CDR2 SYDVKM. V was clipped by 5 bases and J by 6 bases, with 13 bases between them. This CDR3 has 14 amino acids. The CDR3 nucleotides read TGTGCCAGCAGTCAAAGCCAGCCCCCCGGGGAGCTGTTTTTT. Translation gives CASSQSQPPGELFF.